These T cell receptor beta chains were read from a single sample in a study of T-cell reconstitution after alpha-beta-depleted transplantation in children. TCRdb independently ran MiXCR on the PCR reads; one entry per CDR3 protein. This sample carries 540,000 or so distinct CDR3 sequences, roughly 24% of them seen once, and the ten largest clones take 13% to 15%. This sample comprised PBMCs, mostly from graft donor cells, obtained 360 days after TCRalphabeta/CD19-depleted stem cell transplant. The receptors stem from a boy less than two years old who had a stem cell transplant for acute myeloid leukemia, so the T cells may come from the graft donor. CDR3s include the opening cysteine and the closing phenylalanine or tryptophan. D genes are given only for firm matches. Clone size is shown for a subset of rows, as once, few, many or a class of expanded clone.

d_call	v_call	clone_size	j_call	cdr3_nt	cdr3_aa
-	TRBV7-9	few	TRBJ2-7	TGTGCCAGCAGCTTAATAGTCCCTGGCGAGCAGTACTTC	CASSLIVPGEQYF
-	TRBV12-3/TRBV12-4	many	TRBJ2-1	TGTGCCAGCAGTTTAGCGGACCACAATGAGCAGTTCTTC	CASSLADHNEQFF
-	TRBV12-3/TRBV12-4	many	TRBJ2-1	TGTGCCAGCAGTTTTAACTCCTACAATGAGCAGTTCTTC	CASSFNSYNEQFF
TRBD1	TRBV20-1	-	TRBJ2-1	TGCAGTGCCATTAAACAGGGGGCGTTTTCCCTCTACAATGAGCAGTTCTTC	CSAIKQGAFSLYNEQFF
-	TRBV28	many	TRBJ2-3	TGTGCCAGCAGTTTACCGGTCCCAGATACGCAGTATTTT	CASSLPVPDTQYF
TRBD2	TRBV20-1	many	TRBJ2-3	TGCAGTGCCGGGGATTATCCGGGACTAGGGGATACGCAGTATTTT	CSAGDYPGLGDTQYF
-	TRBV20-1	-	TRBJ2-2	TGCAGTGCCCCGGGGAGCTCGAACACCGGGGAGCTGTTTTTT	CSAPGSSNTGELFF
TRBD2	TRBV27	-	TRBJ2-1	TGTGCCAGCAGTTTAAGCGGGGGGATCTTCAATGAGCAGTTCTTC	CASSLSGGIFNEQFF
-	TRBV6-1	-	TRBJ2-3	TGTGCCAGCAGTCCCCGGGACACTTCAGATACGCAGTATTTT	CASSPRDTSDTQYF
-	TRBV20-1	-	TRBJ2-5	TGCAGTGCTCCTAAAACGGGCCAAGAGACCCAGTACTTC	CSAPKTGQETQYF
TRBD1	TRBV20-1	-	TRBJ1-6	TGCAGTGCTTACAGGGGGGATAATTCACCCCTCCACTTT	CSAYRGDNSPLHF
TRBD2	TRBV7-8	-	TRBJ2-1	TGTGCCAGTCGGAGCGGGGACTCCTACAATGAGCAGTTCTTC	CASRSGDSYNEQFF
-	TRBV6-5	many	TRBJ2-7	TGTGCCAGCAGTTACTCGATCGCAGGGAACTACGAGCAGTACTTC	CASSYSIAGNYEQYF
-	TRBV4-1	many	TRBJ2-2	TGCGCCAGCAGCCAAGATAAAGAACCAAACACCGGGGAGCTGTTTTTT	CASSQDKEPNTGELFF
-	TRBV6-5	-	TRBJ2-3	TGTGCCAGCAGTTACTTAGCAGGGGACACAGATACGCAGTATTTT	CASSYLAGDTDTQYF
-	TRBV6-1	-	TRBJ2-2	TGTGCCAGCAGACGAACCCGGCAGGCCACCGGGGAGCTGTTTTTT	CASRRTRQATGELFF
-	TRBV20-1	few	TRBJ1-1	TGCAGTGCTAGCGCAGGGCCTAACACTGAAGCTTTCTTT	CSASAGPNTEAFF
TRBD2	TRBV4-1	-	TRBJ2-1	TGCGCCAGCAGCCAAGGACTAGCGGAACACAATGAGCAGTTCTTC	CASSQGLAEHNEQFF
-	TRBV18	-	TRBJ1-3	TGTGCCACCTCGGAGGACAGAGCTTTCTCTGGAAACACCATATATTTT	CATSEDRAFSGNTIYF
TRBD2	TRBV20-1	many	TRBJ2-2	TGCAGTGCTAGAGATCCCAGCGGGGGGGCTATCGGGGAGCTGTTTTTT	CSARDPSGGAIGELFF